This record looks at one TCR beta chain sequence and its context. The antigen this receptor binds is unknown. For every CD8+ T cell subset, about 300,000 cells were flow-sorted straight into RLT lysis buffer, and each subset was sorted in triplicate. Naive CD8+ T cells were defined stringently as CD45RO-CCR7+CD27+CD95- to exclude memory contaminants. Standard density gradient centrifugation was used to isolate peripheral blood mononuclear cells from buffy coats. A FACSAria III was used to flow-sort naive CD8+ T cells into CXCR3-negative and CXCR3-positive populations. An RNeasy Mini Kit was used to extract total RNA from the sorted cells. This sample is drawn from a study of CXCR3-negative and CXCR3-positive naive CD8 T cells (dated by TCRdb to between 2017 and 2020). Turning to the overall study: In total, roughly 140 million TRB reads were obtained, which works out to roughly 1.5 +/- 0.3 million reads per library. Diversity and physicochemical repertoire analyses were performed on around 10 donors pooled from two independent experiments. For the TRBV-TRBJ cluster analysis, the naive subsets came from a handful of donors, while the memory cells came from 3 donors.

The paper's findings and limits, for the study overall: Both naive subsets had comparably high repertoire diversity, while memory CD8+ T cells had much lower repertoire diversity. Because surface CD5, which is linked to self-reactivity in mice, was comparable between the naive subsets, TCR interaction strength was also inferred from the physicochemical properties of TRB CDR3s. Compared with CXCR3-negative naive cells, CXCR3-positive naive cells had TRB CDR3s with higher hydrophobicity (lower Kidera factor 4), lower energy, and higher strength and volume indices. Freshly isolated PBMCs were used for most assays because CXCR3 expression went down partially after cryopreservation. TRBV-TRBJ usage was similar between naive CXCR3-negative and CXCR3-positive cells from the same donor, while memory cells showed distinct patterns.

Sequencing was performed on a NextSeq 550. The Human TCR Profiling Kit (MiLaboratory) was used to make UMI-labeled 5' RACE TRB cDNA libraries. The full amount of extracted RNA was used for cDNA synthesis, and the full amount of resulting cDNA was used for PCR amplification. The libraries were made side by side, with each library going through the same number of PCR cycles. Per the source publication's procedure: With a minimum of two reads required per UMI, MIGEC and MiXCR pulled out about 50,000 +/- 10,000 unique UMI-labeled TRB cDNA molecules from each library. On average, around 40,000 +/- 10,000 functional in-frame TRB CDR3 nucleotide clonotypes lacking stop codons were found per library. Diversity metrics, including normalized Shannon-Wiener and Chao1, were computed in VDJtools after downsampling to 5000 UMI-labeled TRB molecules per sample. Clonotype-size-weighted physicochemical properties of the central five CDR3 residues (interaction energy, strength, volume and Kidera factor 4) were computed in VDJtools. Reads reprocessed by TCRdb are summarized as one entry per CDR3 protein sequence, and DNA is absent. TCRdb's processing, not the study's, gives the V and J calls here. The table for this sample shows approximately 5,000 distinct CDR3 sequences. The top ten clonotypes cover less than 3.5% of the sample.

CDR3 length: 13 amino acids, cysteine to phenylalanine. No DNA accompanies this entry. This sequence originates from a human donor in good health. Some clones in this sample may be carry-over from other donors' samples. The source material was naive CXCR3- CD8+ T cells from blood. The cell subset or site label of this sample denotes: CD45RO-CCR7+CD27+CD95- naive CD8+ T cells lacking CXCR3 (TNR3-). The chain is encoded by TRBV21-1 joined to TRBJ1-2; there is no DNA to check the TCRdb D call of TRBD1. TRBV21-1 is flagged as a pseudogene. CDR3 reads: CASSKRAGDGYTF.